This T cell receptor beta chain was sequenced during a study of blood T cell repertoires in COVID-19. Study background: Whether acute or convalescent, the COVID-19 samples came from the United States, Italy and Spain. Sample material is recorded as cDNA or gDNA derived from T cells, B-cell-depleted T cells, or PBMCs.

V lost 2 bases, J lost 2 bases, and 9 bases stayed unmatched. The CDR3 is 16 residues long. Germline CDR1 and CDR2: SGDLS and YYNGEE. As handled by the study authors: By means of reference gene primer amplification, nucleated cell counts were estimated. Produced via immunoSEQ multiplex PCR; TCRdb's table is partial and in-frame only. V, J and clone size were drawn from that table, and D and trimming were deduced from the DNA. The table shows around 110,000 clones, with roughly 80% occurring only once. This clonotype was obtained from a man between 25 and 39 years old with acute or convalescent COVID-19. This chain links TRBV9 with TRBJ2-5, with TRBD1 matching 7 bases. Material: peripheral blood. As DNA, the CDR3 is TGTGCCAGCAGCGTGGTTCCAGGGGGACCACAAGAGACCCAGTACTTC. Encoded protein: CASSVVPGGPQETQYF.